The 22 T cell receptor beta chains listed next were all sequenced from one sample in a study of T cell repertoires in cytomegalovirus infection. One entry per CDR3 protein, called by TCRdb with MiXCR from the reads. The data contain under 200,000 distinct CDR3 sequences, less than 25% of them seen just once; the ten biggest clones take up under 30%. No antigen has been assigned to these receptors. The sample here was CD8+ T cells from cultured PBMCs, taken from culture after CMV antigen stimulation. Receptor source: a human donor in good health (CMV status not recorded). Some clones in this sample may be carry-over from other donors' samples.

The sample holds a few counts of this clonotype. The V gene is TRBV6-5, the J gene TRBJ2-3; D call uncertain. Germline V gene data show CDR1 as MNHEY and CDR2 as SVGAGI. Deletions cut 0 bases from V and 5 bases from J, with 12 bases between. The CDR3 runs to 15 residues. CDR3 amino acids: CASSYSIYTQDTQYF. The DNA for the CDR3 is TGTGCCAGCAGTTACTCGATCTATACTCAAGATACGCAGTATTTT.

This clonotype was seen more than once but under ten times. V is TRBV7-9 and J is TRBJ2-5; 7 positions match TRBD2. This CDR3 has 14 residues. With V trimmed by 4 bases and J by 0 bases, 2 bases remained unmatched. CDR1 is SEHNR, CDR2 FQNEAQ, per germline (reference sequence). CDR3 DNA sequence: TGTGCCAGCAGCTCTAGCGGACACCAAGAGACCCAGTACTTC. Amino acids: CASSSSGHQETQYF.

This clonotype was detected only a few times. The CDR3, as DNA: TGCAGCGTTGTTCCCTCAGGACAAGGGGAGCAGTACTTC. Protein: CSVVPSGQGEQYF. The chain links TRBV29-1 to TRBJ2-7; maybe TRBD1 (5 bases). The V gene lost 4 bases and the J gene lost 7 bases, with 17 bases spanning the gap. Germline CDR1 and CDR2: SQVTM and ANQGSEA. The CDR3 length is 13 residues.

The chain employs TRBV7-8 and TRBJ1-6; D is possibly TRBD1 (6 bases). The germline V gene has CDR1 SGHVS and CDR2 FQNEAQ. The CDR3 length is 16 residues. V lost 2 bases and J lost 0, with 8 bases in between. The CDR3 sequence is CASSLRGDSYNSPLHF. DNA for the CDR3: TGTGCCAGCAGCTTAAGGGGGGACTCCTATAATTCACCCCTCCACTTT.

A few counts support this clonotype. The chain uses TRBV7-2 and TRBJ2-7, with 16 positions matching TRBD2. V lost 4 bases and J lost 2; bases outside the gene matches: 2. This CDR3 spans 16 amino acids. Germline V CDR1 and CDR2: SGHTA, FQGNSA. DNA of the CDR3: TGTGCCAGCAGCTCGGGACTAGCGGGGGGGACCTACGAGCAGTACTTC. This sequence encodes CASSSGLAGGTYEQYF.

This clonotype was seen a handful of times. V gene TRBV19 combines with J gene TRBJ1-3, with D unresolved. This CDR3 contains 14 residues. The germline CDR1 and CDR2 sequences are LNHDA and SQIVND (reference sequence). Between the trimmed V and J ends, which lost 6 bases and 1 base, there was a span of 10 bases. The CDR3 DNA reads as TGTGCCAGTAGCTACGGGATTTCTGGAAACACCATATATTTT. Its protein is CASSYGISGNTIYF.

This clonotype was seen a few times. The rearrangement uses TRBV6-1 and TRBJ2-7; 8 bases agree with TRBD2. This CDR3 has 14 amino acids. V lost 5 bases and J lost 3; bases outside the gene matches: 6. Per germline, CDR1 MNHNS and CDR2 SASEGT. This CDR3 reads CASSPRGEYYEQYF. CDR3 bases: TGTGCCAGCAGTCCGCGGGGGGAATACTACGAGCAGTACTTC.

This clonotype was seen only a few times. The CDR3 reads CASAPGQTGAYEQYF. The CDR3 region has the DNA TGCGCCAGCGCCCCAGGACAGACAGGAGCCTACGAGCAGTACTTC. The rearrangement joins TRBV4-3 to TRBJ2-7; D might be TRBD1 (6 bases). The V gene's germline CDR1 is LGHNA and CDR2 YSLEER. The CDR3 totals 15 residues. The V gene lost 8 bases and the J gene lost 2 bases, with 19 bases spanning the gap.

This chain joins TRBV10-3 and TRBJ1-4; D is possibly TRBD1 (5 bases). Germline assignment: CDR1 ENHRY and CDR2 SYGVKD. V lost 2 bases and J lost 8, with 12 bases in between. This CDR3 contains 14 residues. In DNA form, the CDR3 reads TGTGCCATCAGTGAGAGGGGTCTAGAGGAAAAACTGTTTTTT. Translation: CAISERGLEEKLFF.

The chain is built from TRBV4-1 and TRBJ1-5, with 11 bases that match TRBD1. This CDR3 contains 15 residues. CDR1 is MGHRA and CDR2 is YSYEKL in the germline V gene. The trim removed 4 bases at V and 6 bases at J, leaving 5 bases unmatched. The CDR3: CASSLDRGQGQPQHF. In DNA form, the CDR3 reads TGCGCCAGCAGCCTGGACAGGGGGCAGGGTCAGCCCCAGCATTTT.

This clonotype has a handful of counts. The CDR3 bases are TGTGCCAGCAGCTTAAAGTGGGACGAGCAGTACTTC. This translates into CASSLKWDEQYF. The chain is built from TRBV7-6 and TRBJ2-7, with D hard to call. The CDR3 totals 12 residues. Trimming removed 2 bases from V and 5 bases from J, with 7 bases in between. Germline CDR1 reads SGHVS; CDR2 reads FNYEAQ.

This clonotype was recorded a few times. The CDR3 nucleotides read TGTGCCAGCAGCTTAGGTTGGGGGAGCTACGAGCAGTACTTC. Protein sequence: CASSLGWGSYEQYF. The rearrangement links TRBV11-3 to TRBJ2-7, with D perhaps given as TRBD1 or TRBD2 (5 bases each). V shed 1 base and J shed 3 bases, with 10 bases lying between them. This CDR3 has 14 amino acids. Looked up from germline, CDR1 is SGHNT and CDR2 is YENEEA.

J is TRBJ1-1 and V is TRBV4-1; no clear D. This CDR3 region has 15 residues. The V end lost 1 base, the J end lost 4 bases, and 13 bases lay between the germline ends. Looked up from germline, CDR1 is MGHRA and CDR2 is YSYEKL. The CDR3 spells CASSQGFPGSTEAFF. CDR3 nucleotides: TGCGCCAGCAGCCAAGGGTTTCCCGGGAGCACTGAAGCTTTCTTT.

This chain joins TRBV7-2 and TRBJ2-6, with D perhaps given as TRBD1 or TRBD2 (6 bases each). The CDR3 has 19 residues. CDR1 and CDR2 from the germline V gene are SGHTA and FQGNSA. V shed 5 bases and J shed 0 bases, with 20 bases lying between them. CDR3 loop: CASSLHGGVSSSGANVLTF. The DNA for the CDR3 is TGTGCCAGCAGCCTCCACGGGGGCGTGAGCAGCTCTGGGGCCAACGTCCTGACTTTC.

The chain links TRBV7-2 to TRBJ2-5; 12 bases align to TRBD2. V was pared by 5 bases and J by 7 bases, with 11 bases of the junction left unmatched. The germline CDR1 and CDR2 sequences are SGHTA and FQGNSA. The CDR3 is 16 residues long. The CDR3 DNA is TGTGCCAGCAGCGCCGCTAGCGGGGGGGCCTACGGGACCCAGTACTTC. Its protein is CASSAASGGAYGTQYF.

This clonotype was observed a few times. The CDR3 nucleotides are TGTGCCAGCAGCCAAGACGACAGGGAAACTAATGAAAAACTGTTTTTT. It specifies CASSQDDRETNEKLFF. The chain combines TRBV14 with TRBJ1-4; 7 bases align to TRBD1. The CDR3 spans 16 residues. With V trimmed by 0 bases and J by 1 base, 2 bases remained unmatched. Germline V gene sequence: CDR1 SGHDN, CDR2 FVKESK.

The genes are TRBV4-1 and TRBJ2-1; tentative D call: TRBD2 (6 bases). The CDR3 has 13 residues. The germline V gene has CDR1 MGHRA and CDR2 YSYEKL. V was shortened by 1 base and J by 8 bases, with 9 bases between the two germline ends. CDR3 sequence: CASSQGSSDEQFF. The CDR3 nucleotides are TGCGCCAGCAGCCAAGGGTCTAGCGATGAGCAGTTCTTC.

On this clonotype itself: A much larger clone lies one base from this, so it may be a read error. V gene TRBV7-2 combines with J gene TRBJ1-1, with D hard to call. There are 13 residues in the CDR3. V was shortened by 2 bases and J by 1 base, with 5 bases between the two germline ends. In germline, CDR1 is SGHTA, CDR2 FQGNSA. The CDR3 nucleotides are TGTGCCAGCAGCTTATGGGGGAACACTGAAGCTTTCTTT. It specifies CASSLWGNTEAFF.

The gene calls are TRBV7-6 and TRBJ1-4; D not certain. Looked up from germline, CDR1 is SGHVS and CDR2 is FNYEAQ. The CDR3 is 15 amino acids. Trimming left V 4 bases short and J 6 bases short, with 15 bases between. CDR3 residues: CASSSMEGLDEKLFF. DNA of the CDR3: TGTGCCAGCAGCTCCATGGAGGGCTTGGATGAAAAACTGTTTTTT.

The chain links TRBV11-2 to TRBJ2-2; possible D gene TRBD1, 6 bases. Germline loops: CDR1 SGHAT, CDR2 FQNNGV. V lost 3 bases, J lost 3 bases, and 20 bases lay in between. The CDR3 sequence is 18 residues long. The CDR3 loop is CASSLAPRGGEDTGELFF. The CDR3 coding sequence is TGTGCCAGCAGCTTGGCCCCTAGAGGGGGAGAGGACACCGGGGAGCTGTTTTTT.

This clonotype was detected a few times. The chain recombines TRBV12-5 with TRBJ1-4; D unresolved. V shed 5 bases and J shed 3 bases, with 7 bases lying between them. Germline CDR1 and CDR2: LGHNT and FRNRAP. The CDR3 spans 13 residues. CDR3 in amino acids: CASGPGPNEKLFF. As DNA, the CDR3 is TGTGCTAGTGGTCCCGGGCCTAATGAAAAACTGTTTTTT. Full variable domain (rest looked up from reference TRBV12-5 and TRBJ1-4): DARVTQTPRHKVTEMGQEVTMRCQPILGHNTVFWYRQTMMQGLELLAYFRNRAPLDDSGMPKDRFSAEMPDATLATLKIQPSEPRDSAVYFCASGPGPNEKLFFGSGTQLSVL.

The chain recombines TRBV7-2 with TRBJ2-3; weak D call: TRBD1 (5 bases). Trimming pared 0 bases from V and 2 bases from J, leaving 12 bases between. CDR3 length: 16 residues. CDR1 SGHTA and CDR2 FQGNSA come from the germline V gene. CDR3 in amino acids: CASSLATASYTDTQYF. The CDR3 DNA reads TGTGCCAGCAGCTTAGCGACAGCCTCCTACACAGATACGCAGTATTTT.